What follows are 20 T cell receptor beta chains derived from one specimen sequenced in a study of T cells in localized non-small cell lung cancer. TCRdb keeps only in-frame clones here, not all; method: immunoSEQ multiplex PCR. The table shows about 2,500 clones, with more than 25% occurring only once. The input for sequencing was lung tumor tissue, taken before any cancer treatment. Source of these receptors: a man between 40 and 75 years old with stage III squamous cell lung carcinoma.

This clone was found a few times. DNA for the CDR3: TGTGCCAGCAGCCCGAGGGACAACACAGATACGCAGTATTTT. It translates to CASSPRDNTDTQYF. The chain couples TRBV9 to TRBJ2-3; a weak D match, TRBD1 (6 bases). The CDR3 has 14 amino acids. Per the germline V gene, CDR1 is SGDLS and CDR2 is YYNGEE. Trimming cost V 4 bases and J 2 bases, with 11 bases left between them.

This clone has only a few counts. The rearrangement links TRBV19 to TRBJ1-2, with 10 bases aligning to TRBD1. The CDR3 loop spans 16 amino acids. CDR1 is LNHDA, CDR2 SQIVND, per germline (reference sequence). J gave up 0 bases and V 7 bases, and 8 bases lay outside the gene matches. The CDR3 region has the DNA TGTGCCAGTATCCCGAGACAGGGGGCGACTAACTATGGCTACACCTTC. This gives the protein CASIPRQGATNYGYTF. Full variable domain (rest looked up from reference TRBV19 and TRBJ1-2): DGGITQSPKYLFRKEGQNVTLSCEQNLNHDAMYWYRQDPGQGLRLIYYSQIVNDFQKGDIAEGYSVSREKKESFPLTVTSAQKNPTAFYLCASIPRQGATNYGYTFGSGTRLTVV.

This clone was picked up a small number of times. The chain links TRBV19 to TRBJ1-6; D not resolved. Germline loops: CDR1 LNHDA, CDR2 SQIVND (reference sequence). This CDR3 has 16 amino acids. V lost 0 bases and J 4 bases, leaving 10 bases between the germline ends. The CDR3 spells CASSIEALGYNSPLHF. The CDR3 nucleotides read TGTGCCAGTAGTATAGAGGCCCTGGGGTATAATTCACCCCTCCACTTT.

The chain couples TRBV7-5 to TRBJ2-5; the D call TRBD1 from the table was never checked on the DNA. TRBV7-5 has pseudogene status. The CDR3 extends over 14 amino acids. The CDR3 coding sequence is TGTGCCAGCCTTGTAACAGGGGGCGCGGAGACCCAGTACTTC. Translating gives CASLVTGGAETQYF.

The chain combines TRBV28 with TRBJ2-3, with 7 bases aligning to TRBD2. Germline assignment: CDR1 MDHEN and CDR2 SYDVKM. The J segment lost 3 bases and the V segment lost 6 bases, leaving 9 bases of the junction unmatched. The CDR3 has 15 amino acids. CDR3 amino acids: CASRVRAGPTDTQYF. CDR3 coding DNA: TGTGCCAGCAGGGTCCGAGCGGGGCCTACAGATACGCAGTATTTT. Variable domain in full (rest from reference TRBV28 and TRBJ2-3): DVKVTQSSRYLVKRTGEKVFLECVQDMDHENMFWYRQDPGLGLRLIYFSYDVKMKEKGDIPEGYSVSREKKERFSLILESASTNQTSMYLCASRVRAGPTDTQYFGPGTRLTVL.

Comment on this clone: The junction departs from germline at one end; a sequencing error may be responsible. The chain carries TRBV6-8 and TRBJ1-1, with unresolved D. The germline V gene has CDR1 MNHGY and CDR2 SAAAGT. The CDR3 runs to 13 residues. CDR3 in DNA: TGTGCCATCAGTGTTTCCCAGGACACTGAAGCTTTCTTT. Translating it yields CAISVSQDTEAFF.

The chain uses TRBV11-3 and TRBJ1-1, with D possibly being TRBD1 (6 bases). The germline V and J ends were trimmed by 6 bases and 1 base, with 12 bases remaining between them. Germline CDR1 is SGHNT and CDR2 is YENEEA. CDR3 length: 14 residues. CDR3 sequence reads: CASSFWTENTEAFF. CDR3 in DNA: TGTGCCAGCAGTTTTTGGACAGAGAACACTGAAGCTTTCTTT.

The chain combines TRBV28 with TRBJ2-7; a possible D gene is TRBD2 (5 bases). Trimming took 3 bases from V and 4 from J, leaving 10 bases between them. Germline CDR1 is MDHEN and CDR2 is SYDVKM. This CDR3 region has 13 residues. CDR3 nucleotide sequence: TGTGCCAGCAGTTTTGTTTCGGGGTACGAGCAGTACTTC. Its translation is CASSFVSGYEQYF.

V gene TRBV11-3 combines with J gene TRBJ2-7, with D unclear. The germline gives CDR1 SGHNT, CDR2 YENEEA. The CDR3 length is 15 residues. V lost 5 bases and J 0 bases, leaving 14 bases between the germline ends. The CDR3 region has the DNA TGTGCCAGCAGCCAAGTGGAGACTCACTCCTACGAGCAGTACTTC. Encoded protein: CASSQVETHSYEQYF.

The chain joins TRBV28 to TRBJ1-5, with a tentative D call TRBD1 (5 bases). The germline V gene encodes CDR1 MDHEN and CDR2 SYDVKM. Trimming stripped 4 bases from V and 7 bases from J, with 8 bases between. This CDR3 has 12 residues. CDR3 in amino acids: CASSSGGQPQHF. As DNA, the CDR3 is TGTGCCAGCAGTTCCGGGGGACAGCCCCAGCATTTT.

There are a few counts of this clone. The V call is TRBV6-8, the J call TRBJ1-1; D possibly corresponds to TRBD1 (6 bases). Trimming took off 6 bases at V and 1 base at J, with 12 bases between the two ends. Germline values: CDR1 MNHGY, CDR2 SAAAGT. This CDR3 has 14 amino acids. As DNA, the CDR3 is TGTGCCAGCAGCCTTAGGGGGACGAACACTGAAGCTTTCTTT. Translation gives CASSLRGTNTEAFF.

In this sample, this clone turned up a few times. This chain connects TRBV11-3 to TRBJ2-5; possible D gene TRBD2, 5 bases. The CDR3 is 14 residues long. Germline lookup yields CDR1 SGHNT and CDR2 YENEEA. The V end lost 2 bases, the J end lost 2 bases, and 9 bases lay between the germline ends. This CDR3 reads CASSLWRNQETQYF. Written as DNA, the CDR3 is TGTGCCAGCAGCTTATGGAGGAATCAAGAGACCCAGTACTTC.

This chain joins TRBV5-1 and TRBJ2-3, with D hard to call. The CDR3 has 15 amino acids. V was pared by 0 bases and J by 0 bases, with 8 bases between. Germline values: CDR1 SGHRS, CDR2 YFSETQ. The CDR3 DNA is TGCGCCAGCAGCTTGGCTAGTACTAGCACAGATACGCAGTATTTT. The encoded protein is CASSLASTSTDTQYF.

A few counts support this clone. V gene TRBV30 combines with J gene TRBJ1-3, with no clear D. This CDR3 has 12 amino acids. CDR1 and CDR2 (germline): GTSNPN, SVGIG (reference sequence). Between the trimmed V and J ends, which lost 0 bases and 3 bases, there was a span of 3 bases. CDR3 DNA sequence: TGTGCCTGGAGTGTACTTGGAAACACCATATATTTT. Encoded protein: CAWSVLGNTIYF.

This clone was seen a handful of times. V is TRBV11-3 and J is TRBJ2-1; 9 positions agree with TRBD2. The V gene's germline CDR1 is SGHNT and CDR2 YENEEA. The CDR3 runs 16 residues. The ends lost 5 bases at V and 3 bases at J; junction bases unmatched: 8. The CDR3 sequence: CASSPRLAVIYNEQFF. The CDR3 coding sequence is TGTGCCAGCAGCCCCCGACTAGCGGTAATCTACAATGAGCAGTTCTTC.

The J gene is TRBJ1-4, the V gene TRBV29-1; the match to TRBD1 covers 8 bases. V gave up 8 bases and J gave up 8 bases; unmatched junction bases: 10. Looked up from germline, CDR1 is SQVTM and CDR2 is ANQGSEA. The CDR3 covers 13 residues. The CDR3 nucleotides read TGCAGCTTCCGCAGGGGGCCGAGAGAAAAACTGTTTTTT. Protein sequence: CSFRRGPREKLFF.

J is TRBJ2-3 and V is TRBV12-5; 11 bases agree with TRBD2. This CDR3 spans 16 amino acids. V was clipped by 6 bases and J by 0 bases; unmatched bases: 5. From germline, CDR1 is LGHNT and CDR2 FRNRAP. The CDR3 is CASGLSGGVSTDTQYF. CDR3 DNA: TGTGCTAGTGGGCTTAGCGGGGGGGTTAGCACAGATACGCAGTATTTT.

The chain links TRBV14 to TRBJ1-2; D is perhaps TRBD1 (5 bases). Germline V lookup: CDR1 SGHDN, CDR2 FVKESK. V was cut by 11 bases and J by 6 bases, with 19 bases left in between. This CDR3 comprises 13 residues. CDR3 sequence: CAVGHTRGNGYTF. CDR3 coding DNA: TGTGCCGTGGGTCATACGAGGGGCAATGGCTACACCTTC.

This clone occurred a few times. The J gene is TRBJ1-2, the V gene TRBV11-3; tentatively, D is TRBD1 (6 bases). V gave up 0 bases and J gave up 3 bases, with 11 bases separating them. CDR3 size: 15 residues. CDR1 SGHNT and CDR2 YENEEA come from the germline V gene. In DNA form, the CDR3 reads TGTGCCAGCAGCTTAGAGACAGGAAGGGACTATGGCTACACCTTC. This gives the protein CASSLETGRDYGYTF.

The chain couples TRBV29-1 to TRBJ2-7; 8 positions match TRBD2. From germline, CDR1 is SQVTM and CDR2 ANQGSEA. V shed 3 bases, J shed 2 bases, and the junction held 9 bases outside the gene matches. The CDR3 extends over 15 amino acids. CDR3 nucleotide sequence: TGCAGCGTTGATGGGGCTAGCGGGCATACCTACGAGCAGTACTTC. It codes for CSVDGASGHTYEQYF.